These 26 T cell receptor beta chains came from one sample sequenced in a study of T cells in Graves' hyperthyroidism and ophthalmopathy. RNA transcripts provided the source from which TCR beta CDR3 regions were amplified. HTBI primers were used for first-round RT-PCR of the TCR CDR3. One entry per CDR3 protein, called by TCRdb with MiXCR from the multiplex PCR reads. The table has some 270,000 distinct CDR3 sequences, roughly 22% seen once. Material: blood. The receptors derive from a woman in her forties with Graves' ophthalmopathy.

This clonotype was found many times. At one of its ends the junction is not consistent with the germline gene, which may arise from a read error. V usage is TRBV4-1 and J usage is TRBJ2-7, with D hard to call. Looked up from germline, CDR1 is MGHRA and CDR2 is YSYEKL. The CDR3 is 14 amino acids. The CDR3 bases are TGCGCCAGCAGCCAAGGGGCAACTACCTACGGGCAGTACTTC. It yields the protein CASSQGATTYGQYF.

This clonotype has at least ten counts. The V gene is TRBV28, the J gene TRBJ1-1; D remains unclear. Trimming removed 5 bases at V and 0 bases at J, with 13 bases between. The CDR3 spans 15 residues. CDR1 is MDHEN, CDR2 SYDVKM, per germline. CDR3 sequence reads: CASSPISPVNTEAFF. CDR3 DNA: TGTGCCAGCAGTCCTATATCCCCGGTGAACACTGAAGCTTTCTTT.

This clonotype occurred many times. The rearrangement links TRBV20-1 to TRBJ1-6; 7 nucleotides match TRBD1. This CDR3 has 14 residues. J gave up 7 bases and V 6 bases, and 9 bases lay outside the gene matches. Germline V CDR1 and CDR2: DFQATT, SNEGSKA (reference sequence). CDR3 bases: TGCAGTGCGCCGACGGGCAGGGGGAATTCACCCCTCCACTTT. Translation: CSAPTGRGNSPLHF.

Many counts were recorded for this clonotype. V gene TRBV20-1 combines with J gene TRBJ2-7; D tentatively reads TRBD1 or TRBD2 (6 bases each). The CDR3 has 14 amino acids. Germline V gene lookup returns CDR1 DFQATT and CDR2 SNEGSKA (reference sequence). Trimming stripped 0 bases from V and 2 bases from J, with 11 bases between. The CDR3 sequence: CSARDTGGPYEQYF. The CDR3 DNA follows: TGCAGTGCTAGAGATACCGGGGGCCCCTACGAGCAGTACTTC.

The chain couples TRBV6-5 to TRBJ2-2; no clear D gene. CDR3 length: 14 residues. CDR1 is MNHEY, CDR2 SVGAGI, per germline. Trimming took off 4 bases at V and 1 base at J, with 7 bases between the two ends. The CDR3 DNA reads TGTGCCAGCAGTTCTGAACTGAACACCGGGGAGCTGTTTTTT. Translated, it gives CASSSELNTGELFF.

This clonotype was counted at least ten times. CDR3 DNA sequence: TGTGCCAGCAGCCAAGAATGGGGGACAGTTACCTACGAGCAGTACTTC. This encodes CASSQEWGTVTYEQYF. The J gene is TRBJ2-7, the V gene TRBV4-2; 7 nucleotides agree with TRBD1. Trimming at V came to 0 bases and at J to 2 bases, leaving 7 bases not matched to a gene. Germline V lookup: CDR1 LGHNA, CDR2 YNFKEQ. The CDR3 is 16 amino acids.

The J gene is TRBJ2-5, the V gene TRBV28; D gene unclear. The V end lost 6 bases, the J end lost 5 bases, and 19 bases lay between the germline ends. The CDR3 loop spans 15 amino acids. From germline, CDR1 is MDHEN and CDR2 SYDVKM. The CDR3 protein is CASSLSPDMRETQYF. CDR3 in DNA: TGTGCCAGCAGCTTGTCCCCCGACATGCGGGAGACCCAGTACTTC.

The table lists this clonotype with many counts. This chain links TRBV28 with TRBJ1-1; D possibly corresponds to TRBD1 (6 bases). The germline gives CDR1 MDHEN, CDR2 SYDVKM. The CDR3 has 13 amino acids. Between the trimmed V and J ends, which lost 6 bases and 10 bases, there was a span of 18 bases. The CDR3 DNA reads as TGTGCCAGCAGCCGCCAGGGGAGGGGCCCAGCTTTCTTT. Translated, it gives CASSRQGRGPAFF.

Many counts were recorded for this clonotype. This sequence joins TRBV5-1 and TRBJ2-7; D might be TRBD2 (5 bases). Germline-derived CDR1 and CDR2 are SGHRS and YFSETQ. With 0 bases removed from V and 5 bases from J, the gap between germline ends came to 15 bases. This CDR3 contains 15 residues. In nucleotides, the CDR3 is TGCGCCAGCAGCTTGGCGGGCCAGGACTCAGACGAGCAGTACTTC. It is translated as CASSLAGQDSDEQYF. Full variable domain (remainder filled in from reference TRBV5-1 and TRBJ2-7): KAGVTQTPRYLIKTRGQQVTLSCSPISGHRSVSWYQQTPGQGLQFLFEYFSETQRNKGNFPGRFSGRQFSNSRSEMNVSTLELGDSALYLCASSLAGQDSDEQYFGPGTRLTVT.

In its sample, this clonotype was seen many times. CDR3 DNA: TGTGCCAGCTCACCACCCGGGGCGGTGAACACTGAAGCTTTCTTT. Translation gives CASSPPGAVNTEAFF. The J gene is TRBJ1-1, the V gene TRBV18, with a possible D match to TRBD1 (5 bases). The CDR3 covers 15 residues. V was shortened by 0 bases and J by 0 bases, with 8 bases between the two germline ends. CDR1 and CDR2 (germline): KGHSH, LQKENI.

V and J are TRBV11-2 and TRBJ2-7; TRBD1 aligns across 7 bases. This CDR3 contains 15 residues. Germline V lookup: CDR1 SGHAT, CDR2 FQNNGV. Losses at the gene ends were 5 bases for V and 1 base for J; bases not matched to a gene: 8. CDR3 nucleotides: TGTGCCAGCAGCATACCGGGACAGCGTTCCTACGAGCAGTACTTC. This gives the protein CASSIPGQRSYEQYF. Variable domain in full (rest from reference TRBV11-2 and TRBJ2-7): EAGVAQSPRYKIIEKRQSVAFWCNPISGHATLYWYQQILGQGPKLLIQFQNNGVVDDSQLPKDRFSAERLKGVDSTLKIQPAKLEDSAVYLCASSIPGQRSYEQYFGPGTRLTVT.

Turning to this clonotype: A much larger clone differs by one base, so this may be a read error. Since the CDR3 does not end with the conserved phenylalanine or tryptophan, this likely comes from a read error. The chain couples TRBV20-1 to TRBJ2-2, with unresolved D. Germline values: CDR1 DFQATT, CDR2 SNEGSKA (reference sequence). V lost 6 bases and J lost 5, with 13 bases in between. CDR3 length: 13 residues. The CDR3 is CSAQPTVTGELFC. In DNA, the CDR3 is TGCAGTGCCCAACCCACTGTGACCGGGGAGCTGTTTTGT.

This clonotype came up many times. This sequence joins TRBV6-2 or TRBV6-3 and TRBJ2-7; weak D call: TRBD1 (5 bases). CDR1 MNHEY and CDR2 SVGEGT come from the germline V gene. Trimming left V 4 bases short and J 0 bases short, with 10 bases between. The CDR3 runs 14 residues. CDR3 in DNA: TGTGCCAGCAGTTCCCCGACAGTCTCCTACGAGCAGTACTTC. It is translated as CASSSPTVSYEQYF.

V gene TRBV12-3 or TRBV12-4 combines with J gene TRBJ1-2, with 10 nucleotides matching TRBD1. CDR3 length: 14 amino acids. J was trimmed by 3 bases and V by 6 bases; bases with no gene match: 4. The CDR3 nucleotides are TGTGCCAGCAGCGACAGGGGGCAACACTATGGCTACACCTTC. This encodes CASSDRGQHYGYTF.

In its sample, this clonotype was seen many times. V and J are TRBV30 and TRBJ2-7; D uncertain. CDR1 is GTSNPN and CDR2 is SVGIG in the germline V gene (reference sequence). Trimming stripped 0 bases from V and 3 bases from J, with 6 bases between. This CDR3 contains 12 residues. The CDR3 sequence: CAWSVLIYEQYF. In DNA, the CDR3 is TGTGCCTGGAGTGTCCTTATCTACGAGCAGTACTTC. Looking up the rest from reference TRBV30 and TRBJ2-7 gives the full variable domain: SQTIHQWPATLVQPVGSPLSLECTVEGTSNPNLYWYRQAAGRGLQLLFYSVGIGQISSEVPQNLSASRPQDRQFILSSKKLLLSDSGFYLCAWSVLIYEQYFGPGTRLTVT.

This clonotype showed up many times. The V and J genes are TRBV6-5 and TRBJ2-6, with a weak D call TRBD1 (6 bases). Germline V gene data show CDR1 as MNHEY and CDR2 as SVGAGI. V was clipped by 2 bases and J by 0 bases, with 8 bases between them. The CDR3 spans 16 residues. DNA for the CDR3: TGTGCCAGCAGTTACGGGACACCCTCTGGGGCCAACGTCCTGACTTTC. Translating gives CASSYGTPSGANVLTF.

This clonotype was detected many times. The chain has TRBV30 and TRBJ2-7, with TRBD1 matching 12 bases. The CDR3 is 15 residues long. Trimming took 1 base from V and 5 from J; bases not matched to a gene: 6. From germline, CDR1 is GTSNPN and CDR2 SVGIG (reference sequence). The CDR3 DNA reads TGTGCCTGGAGTGACGGGACAGGGGGCTTAGACGAGCAGTACTTC. This encodes CAWSDGTGGLDEQYF.

Many counts were recorded for this clonotype. V gene TRBV5-6 combines with J gene TRBJ1-2; no reliable D call. Germline-derived CDR1 and CDR2 are SGHDT and YYEEEE. Trimming removed 4 bases from V and 4 bases from J, with 8 bases in between. CDR3 length equals 12 residues. Written as DNA, the CDR3 is TGTGCCAGCAGCGGCGGCAGCTATGGCTACACCTTC. Translated, it gives CASSGGSYGYTF.

This clonotype was recorded many times. The rearrangement joins TRBV11-2 to TRBJ1-3; D is perhaps TRBD1 (6 bases). Trimming took 4 bases from V and 2 from J, leaving 18 bases between them. This CDR3 contains 17 residues. Germline lookup yields CDR1 SGHAT and CDR2 FQNNGV. CDR3: CASSSRDGGRAGNTIYF. The CDR3 DNA reads as TGTGCCAGCAGCTCCCGCGACGGGGGCAGGGCTGGAAACACCATATATTTT.

This clonotype was observed at least ten times. This chain joins TRBV20-1 and TRBJ2-7; 10 bases agree with TRBD2. This CDR3 contains 14 residues. CDR1 is DFQATT and CDR2 is SNEGSKA in the germline V gene (reference sequence). Trimming at V came to 6 bases and at J to 5 bases, leaving 10 bases not matched to a gene. DNA of the CDR3: TGCAGTGCATTCCCGGGACTAGCGACCGACGAGCAGTACTTC. As protein: CSAFPGLATDEQYF.

The CDR3 DNA sequence: TGTGCCAGCAGAGGCCCGACACCACAAGAGACCCAGTACTTC. Its translation is CASRGPTPQETQYF. The chain employs TRBV12-3 or TRBV12-4 and TRBJ2-5; D uncertain. The CDR3 sequence is 14 residues long. Trimming took off 6 bases at V and 2 bases at J, with 13 bases between the two ends.

As regards this clonotype: A read error may be the cause here, since a much bigger clone is one base away. The chain has TRBV28 and TRBJ2-7; D not resolved. The V gene lost 3 bases and the J gene lost 1 base, with 16 bases spanning the gap. The CDR3 is made up of 16 amino acids. Per the germline V gene, CDR1 is MDHEN and CDR2 is SYDVKM. CDR3 in DNA: TGTGCCAGCAGTTTGGCTTTCTGGTCGTCTTCCTACGAGCAGTACTTC. Amino acids: CASSLAFWSSSYEQYF.

The rearrangement joins TRBV20-1 to TRBJ1-1; 7 bases map to TRBD1. This CDR3 is 14 amino acids long. The germline gives CDR1 DFQATT, CDR2 SNEGSKA (reference sequence). The ends lost 3 bases at V and 4 bases at J; junction bases unmatched: 8. CDR3 in amino acids: CSAREGATGTEAFF. CDR3 DNA: TGCAGTGCTAGGGAGGGGGCGACGGGCACTGAAGCTTTCTTT.

This clonotype was detected many times. V is TRBV29-1 and J is TRBJ2-7; D is undetermined. V was cut by 5 bases and J by 0 bases, with 5 bases left in between. The germline CDR1 and CDR2 sequences are SQVTM and ANQGSEA. CDR3 length: 11 amino acids. In nucleotides, the CDR3 is TGCAGCGTTATCTTCTCCTACGAGCAGTACTTC. It codes for CSVIFSYEQYF.

J is TRBJ2-7 and V is TRBV7-8, with 8 positions matching TRBD2. Per germline, CDR1 SGHVS and CDR2 FQNEAQ. Trimming took 5 bases from V and 3 from J; bases not matched to a gene: 6. CDR3 length equals 14 residues. Here the CDR3 reads CASSPGGTSYEQYF. CDR3 nucleotides: TGTGCCAGCAGCCCTGGAGGGACTAGCTACGAGCAGTACTTC.

The rearrangement uses TRBV6-2 or TRBV6-3 and TRBJ1-2; D gene uncertain. Germline V gives CDR1 MNHEY, CDR2 SVGEGT. The CDR3 sequence is 14 residues long. V lost 6 bases to trimming and J lost 4 bases, with 15 bases between them. CDR3 sequence: CASSYRAVTYGYTF. CDR3 coding DNA: TGTGCCAGCAGCTATCGGGCTGTAACCTATGGCTACACCTTC.